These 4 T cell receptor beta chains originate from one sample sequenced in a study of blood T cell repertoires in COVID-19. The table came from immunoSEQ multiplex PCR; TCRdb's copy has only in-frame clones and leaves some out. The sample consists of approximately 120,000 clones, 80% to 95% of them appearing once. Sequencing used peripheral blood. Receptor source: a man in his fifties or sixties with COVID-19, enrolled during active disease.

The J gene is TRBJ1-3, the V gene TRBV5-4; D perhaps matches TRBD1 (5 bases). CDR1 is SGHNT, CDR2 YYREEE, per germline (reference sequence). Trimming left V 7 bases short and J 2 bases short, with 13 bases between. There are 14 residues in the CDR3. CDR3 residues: CASSMGGAGNTIYF. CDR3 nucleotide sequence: TGTGCCAGCTCGATGGGGGGAGCTGGAAACACCATATATTTT.

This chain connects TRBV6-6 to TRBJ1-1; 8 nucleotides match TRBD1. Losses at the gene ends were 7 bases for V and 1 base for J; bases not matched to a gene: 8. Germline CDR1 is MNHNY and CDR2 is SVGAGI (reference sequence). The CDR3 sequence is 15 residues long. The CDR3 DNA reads TGTGCCAGCACGTTCTCAGGGGGCTGGAACACTGAAGCTTTCTTT. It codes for CASTFSGGWNTEAFF.

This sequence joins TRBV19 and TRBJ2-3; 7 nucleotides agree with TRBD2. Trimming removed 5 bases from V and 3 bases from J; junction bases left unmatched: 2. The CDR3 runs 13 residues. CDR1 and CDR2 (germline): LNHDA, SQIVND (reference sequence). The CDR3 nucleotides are TGTGCCAGTAGTGGGAGGGTTACAGATACGCAGTATTTT. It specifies CASSGRVTDTQYF.

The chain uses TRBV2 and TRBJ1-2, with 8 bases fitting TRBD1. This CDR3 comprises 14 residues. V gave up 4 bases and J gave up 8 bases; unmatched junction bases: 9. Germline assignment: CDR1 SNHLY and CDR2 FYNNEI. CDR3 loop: CASSGVRGRIGYTF. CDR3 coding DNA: TGTGCCAGCAGTGGGGTCAGGGGGCGGATCGGCTACACCTTC. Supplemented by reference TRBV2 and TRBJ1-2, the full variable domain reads EPEVTQTPSHQVTQMGQEVILRCVPISNHLYFYWYRQILGQKVEFLVSFYNNEISEKSEIFDDQFSVERPDGSNFTLKIRSTKLEDSAMYFCASSGVRGRIGYTFGSGTRLTVV.